Following are 8 T cell receptor beta chains from one sample sequenced in a study of shared clonotypes between healthy human individuals. This table comes from immunoSEQ multiplex PCR, and its TCRdb copy is limited to in-frame clones, with some not included. The sample contains over 75,000 clones, 60% to 70% of which appear only once. The sequenced material came from memory CD8+ T cells sorted from blood. This sample's subset: CD45RO+ cells pooled with CCR7-negative TemRA cells. The receptors were sampled from a man aged 25 to 40 in good health.

The chain recombines TRBV15 with TRBJ2-7, with TRBD2 matching over 8 bases. The J segment lost 2 bases and the V segment lost 6 bases, leaving 3 bases of the junction unmatched. In germline, CDR1 is LNHNV, CDR2 YYDKDF (reference sequence). The CDR3 loop spans 13 amino acids. CDR3 sequence (DNA): TGTGCCACCAGTATCGGGAGGGCCTACGAGCAGTACTTC. Translating gives CATSIGRAYEQYF. The whole variable domain, filled in from reference TRBV15 and TRBJ2-7, reads DAMVIQNPRYQVTQFGKPVTLSCSQTLNHNVMYWYQQKSSQAPKLLFHYYDKDFNNEADTPDNFQSRRPNTSFCFLDIRSPGLGDTAMYLCATSIGRAYEQYFGPGTRLTVT.

The chain joins TRBV25-1 to TRBJ2-2, with D unresolved. The CDR3 spans 14 residues. Germline CDR1 is MGHDK and CDR2 is SYGVNS. Trimming pared 3 bases from V and 5 bases from J, leaving 10 bases between. CDR3 DNA: TGTGCCAGCAGTGAGTGGTCGCCGACCGGGGAGCTGTTTTTT. This sequence encodes CASSEWSPTGELFF. Full variable domain (rest looked up from reference TRBV25-1 and TRBJ2-2): EADIYQTPRYLVIGTGKKITLECSQTMGHDKMYWYQQDPGMELHLIHYSYGVNSTEKGDLSSESTVSRIRTEHFPLTLESARPSHTSQYLCASSEWSPTGELFFGEGSRLTVL.

The chain has TRBV28 and TRBJ1-3; D not resolved. The CDR3 is 14 amino acids. Trimming shortened V by 2 bases and J by 2 bases, and 7 bases separated the two germline ends. Germline V gives CDR1 MDHEN, CDR2 SYDVKM. The CDR3 is CASSLLPPGNTIYF. The CDR3 DNA reads TGTGCCAGCAGTTTACTACCCCCTGGAAACACCATATATTTT.

This sequence joins TRBV19 and TRBJ1-5; 7 positions match TRBD1. The V segment lost 7 bases and the J segment 6 bases; nucleotides outside the gene matches: 12. Germline CDR1 is LNHDA and CDR2 is SQIVND (reference sequence). The CDR3 consists of 15 residues. In DNA, the CDR3 is TGTGCCAGTACCATCCTGACAGGGTCGGGTCAGCCCCAGCATTTT. It translates to CASTILTGSGQPQHF.

The V and J genes are TRBV25-1 and TRBJ2-1; 8 bases map to TRBD1. Per germline, CDR1 MGHDK and CDR2 SYGVNS. J was trimmed by 8 bases and V by 3 bases; bases with no gene match: 12. The length of the CDR3 is 16 residues. CDR3 amino acids: CASSDPRTGNSDEQFF. The DNA for the CDR3 is TGTGCCAGCAGTGATCCGAGGACAGGGAATTCTGATGAGCAGTTCTTC.

This chain joins TRBV19 and TRBJ2-3; TRBD1 matches 7 bases. CDR1 is LNHDA and CDR2 is SQIVND in the germline V gene (reference sequence). The CDR3 consists of 14 residues. V trimming: 8 bases; J trimming: 3 bases; junction bases outside the gene matches: 8. CDR3 amino acids: CASRPGGRTDTQYF. The CDR3 DNA reads TGTGCCAGTCGACCAGGGGGTCGGACAGATACGCAGTATTTT. The complete variable domain, with remaining parts taken from reference TRBV19 and TRBJ2-3, reads DGGITQSPKYLFRKEGQNVTLSCEQNLNHDAMYWYRQDPGQGLRLIYYSQIVNDFQKGDIAEGYSVSREKKESFPLTVTSAQKNPTAFYLCASRPGGRTDTQYFGPGTRLTVL.

This clone was counted between two and nine times. The V gene is TRBV28, the J gene TRBJ2-5; TRBD2 agrees at 9 bases. Looked up from germline, CDR1 is MDHEN and CDR2 is SYDVKM. The V segment lost 3 bases and the J segment 3 bases; nucleotides outside the gene matches: 11. The CDR3 is 17 residues long. The CDR3 DNA reads TGTGCCAGCAGTTTCTCCCTTAGCGGGAGTTTGGAAGAGACCCAGTACTTC. Encoded protein: CASSFSLSGSLEETQYF.

The rearrangement joins TRBV7-8 to TRBJ1-2; no definite D call. The CDR3 has 15 amino acids. Germline CDR1 and CDR2: SGHVS and FQNEAQ. V was pared by 1 base and J by 0 bases, with 9 bases between. The CDR3 is CASSLGPGTNYGYTF. CDR3 coding DNA: TGTGCCAGCAGCTTAGGTCCAGGAACTAACTATGGCTACACCTTC.